One and the same sample provided the 5 T cell receptor beta chains below, sequenced in a study of T-cell memory formation after mild COVID-19. TCRdb re-called the 5' RACE reads through MiXCR, storing one row per CDR3 protein. The sample includes hundreds of thousands of distinct CDR3 sequences, about a sixth of them seen just once. The specimen was PBMCs or a T cell subset sorted from them (not recorded which). Every receptor here comes from a man between 18 and 35 years old who had mild COVID-19 (a few samples of this study predate the infection). Cell type and time point are not known.

The chain has TRBV7-9 and TRBJ1-1, with a possible D match to TRBD1 (6 bases). Trimming pared 4 bases from V and 8 bases from J, leaving 20 bases between. From germline, CDR1 is SEHNR and CDR2 FQNEAQ (reference sequence). This CDR3 contains 15 residues. The chain's CDR3 is CASSSLSSWTDEAFF. Here the CDR3 DNA reads TGTGCCAGCAGCTCCCTTAGCTCCTGGACAGACGAAGCTTTCTTT. The variable domain in full, with the rest retrieved from reference TRBV7-9 and TRBJ1-1, is DTGVSQNPRHKITKRGQNVTFRCDPISEHNRLYWYRQTLGQGPEFLTYFQNEAQLEKSRLLSDRFSAERPKGSFSTLEIQRTEQGDSAMYLCASSSLSSWTDEAFFGQGTRLTVV.

The table lists this clonotype with many counts. The chain links TRBV20-1 to TRBJ1-2, with 7 bases lining up with TRBD1. With V trimmed by 0 bases and J by 4 bases, 11 bases remained unmatched. The CDR3 runs to 16 residues. Germline V gives CDR1 DFQATT, CDR2 SNEGSKA (reference sequence). The CDR3 region is CSARDITGERGYGYTF. The CDR3 DNA follows: TGCAGTGCTAGAGATATCACAGGGGAGAGGGGCTATGGCTACACCTTC.

In this sample, this clonotype turned up a few times. This chain joins TRBV9 and TRBJ2-2; 11 positions agree with TRBD2. The CDR3 is made up of 15 amino acids. The junction had 2 bases not matched to a gene; V was cut back by 3 bases and J by 4 bases. CDR1 and CDR2 (germline): SGDLS, YYNGEE. CDR3 residues: CASSAGLAGTGELFF. In DNA form, the CDR3 reads TGTGCCAGCAGCGCTGGACTAGCGGGCACCGGGGAGCTGTTTTTT. Looking up the rest from reference TRBV9 and TRBJ2-2 gives the full variable domain: DSGVTQTPKHLITATGQRVTLRCSPRSGDLSVYWYQQSLDQGLQFLIQYYNGEERAKGNILERFSAQQFPDLHSELNLSSLELGDSALYFCASSAGLAGTGELFFGEGSRLTVL.

This clonotype was counted only a few times. The gene calls are TRBV9 and TRBJ2-5; TRBD1 matches at 8 bases. V shed 4 bases, J shed 9 bases, and the junction held 8 bases outside the gene matches. The CDR3 extends over 13 amino acids. In germline, CDR1 is SGDLS, CDR2 YYNGEE. In DNA form, the CDR3 reads TGTGCCAGCAGCCCCCGACAGGGGTCGGCCCAGTACTTC. Its translation is CASSPRQGSAQYF.

This clonotype was observed a few times. V and J are TRBV5-1 and TRBJ2-1, with D maybe TRBD1 (5 bases). The V and J ends lost 0 bases and 5 bases respectively, with 9 bases between them. Germline CDR1 is SGHRS and CDR2 is YFSETQ. The CDR3 runs to 14 residues. CDR3 amino acids: CASSLEDTHNEQFF. The CDR3 DNA reads as TGCGCCAGCAGCTTGGAGGACACCCACAATGAGCAGTTCTTC.